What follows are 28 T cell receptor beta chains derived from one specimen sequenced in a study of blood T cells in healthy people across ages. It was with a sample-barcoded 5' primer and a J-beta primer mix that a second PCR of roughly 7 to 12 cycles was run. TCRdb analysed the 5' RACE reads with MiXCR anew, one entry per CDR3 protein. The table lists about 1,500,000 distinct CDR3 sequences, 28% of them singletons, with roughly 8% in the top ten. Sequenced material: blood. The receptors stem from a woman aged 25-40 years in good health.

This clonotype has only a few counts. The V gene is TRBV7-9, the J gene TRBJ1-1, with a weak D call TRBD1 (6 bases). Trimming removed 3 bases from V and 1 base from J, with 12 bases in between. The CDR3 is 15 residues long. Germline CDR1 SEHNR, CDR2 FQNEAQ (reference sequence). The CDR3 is CASSFDRLPNTEAFF. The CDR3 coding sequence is TGTGCCAGCAGCTTCGACAGGCTGCCGAACACTGAAGCTTTCTTT.

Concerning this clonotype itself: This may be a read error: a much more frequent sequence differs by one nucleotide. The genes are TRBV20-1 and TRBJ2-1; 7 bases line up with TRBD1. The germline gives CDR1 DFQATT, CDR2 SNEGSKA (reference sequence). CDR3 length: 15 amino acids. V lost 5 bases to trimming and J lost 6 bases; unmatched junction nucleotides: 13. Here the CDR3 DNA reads TGCAGTGCTGAAGCAGGGACAGATGGGGGCAATGAGCAGTTCTTC. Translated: CSAEAGTDGGNEQFF.

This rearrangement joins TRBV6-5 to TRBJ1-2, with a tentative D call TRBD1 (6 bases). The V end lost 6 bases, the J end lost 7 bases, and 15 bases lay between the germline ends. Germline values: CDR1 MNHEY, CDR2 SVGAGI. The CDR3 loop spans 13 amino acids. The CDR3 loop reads CASSEYREGGYTF. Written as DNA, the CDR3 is TGTGCCAGCAGCGAATACAGGGAGGGTGGCTACACCTTC.

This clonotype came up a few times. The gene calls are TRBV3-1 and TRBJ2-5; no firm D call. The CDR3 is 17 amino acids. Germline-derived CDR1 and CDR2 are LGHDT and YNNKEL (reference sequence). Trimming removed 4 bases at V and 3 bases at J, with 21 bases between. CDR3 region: CASSPYPRGRSKETQYF. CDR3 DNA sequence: TGTGCCAGCAGCCCTTACCCTCGTGGAAGGAGCAAAGAGACCCAGTACTTC.

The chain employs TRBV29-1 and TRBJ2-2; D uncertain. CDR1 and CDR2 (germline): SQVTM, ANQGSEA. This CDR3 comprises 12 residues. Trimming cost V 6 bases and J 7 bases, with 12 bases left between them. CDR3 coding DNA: TGCAGCGTGGCCGATGGCGGCGGGGAGCTGTTTTTT. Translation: CSVADGGGELFF.

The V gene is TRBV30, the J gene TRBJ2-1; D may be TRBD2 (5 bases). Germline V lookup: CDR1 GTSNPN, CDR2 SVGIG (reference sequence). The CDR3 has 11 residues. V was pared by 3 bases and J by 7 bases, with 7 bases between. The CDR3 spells CAWSPGNEQFF. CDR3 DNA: TGTGCCTGGAGCCCGGGGAATGAGCAGTTCTTC.

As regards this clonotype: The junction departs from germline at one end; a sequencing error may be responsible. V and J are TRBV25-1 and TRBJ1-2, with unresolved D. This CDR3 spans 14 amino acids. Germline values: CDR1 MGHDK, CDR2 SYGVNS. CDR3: CASREYPQTDGYTF. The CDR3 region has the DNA TGTGCCAGCAGGGAATATCCCCAAACGGATGGCTACACCTTC.

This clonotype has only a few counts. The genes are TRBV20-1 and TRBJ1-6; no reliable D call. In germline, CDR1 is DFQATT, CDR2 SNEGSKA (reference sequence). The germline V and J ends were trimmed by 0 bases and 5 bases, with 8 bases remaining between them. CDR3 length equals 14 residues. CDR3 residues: CSARDLQDNSPLHF. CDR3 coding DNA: TGCAGTGCTAGAGATCTTCAAGATAATTCACCCCTCCACTTT.

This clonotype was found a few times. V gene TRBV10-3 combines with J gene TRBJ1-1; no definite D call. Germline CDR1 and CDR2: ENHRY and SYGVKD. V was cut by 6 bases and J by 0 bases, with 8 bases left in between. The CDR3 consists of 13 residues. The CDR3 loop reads CAISLALNTEAFF. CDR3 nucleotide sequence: TGTGCCATCAGCCTCGCTTTGAACACTGAAGCTTTCTTT.

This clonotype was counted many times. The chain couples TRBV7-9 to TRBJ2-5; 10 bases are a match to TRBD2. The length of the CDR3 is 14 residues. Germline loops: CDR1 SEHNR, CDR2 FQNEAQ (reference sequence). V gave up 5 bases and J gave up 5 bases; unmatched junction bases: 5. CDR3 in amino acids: CASSTSGVGETQYF. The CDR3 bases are TGTGCCAGCAGCACTAGCGGGGTAGGGGAGACCCAGTACTTC.

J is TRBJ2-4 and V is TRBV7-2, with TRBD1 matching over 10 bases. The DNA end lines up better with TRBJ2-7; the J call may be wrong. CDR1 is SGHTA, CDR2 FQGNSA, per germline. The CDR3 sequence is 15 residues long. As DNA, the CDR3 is TGTGCCAGCAGCTCTACCGGGACAGGGGTCCGCGAGCAGTACTTC. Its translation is CASSSTGTGVREQYF.

DNA of the CDR3: TGTGCCAGCAGTTTAAATCCCCCCAGGGCAAGTGGCTACAATGAGCAGTTCTTC. It is translated as CASSLNPPRASGYNEQFF. The V gene is TRBV27, the J gene TRBJ2-1, with a possible D match to TRBD1 (5 bases). Germline-derived CDR1 and CDR2 are MNHEY and SMNVEV (reference sequence). Trimming shortened V by 2 bases and J by 3 bases, and 20 bases separated the two germline ends. The CDR3 runs 18 residues.

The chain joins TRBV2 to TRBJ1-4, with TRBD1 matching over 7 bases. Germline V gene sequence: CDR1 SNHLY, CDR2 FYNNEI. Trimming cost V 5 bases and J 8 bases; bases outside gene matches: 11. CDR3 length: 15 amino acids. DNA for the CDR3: TGTGCCAGCAGTAACCTACCGGGACAGAAAGAAAAACTGTTTTTT. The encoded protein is CASSNLPGQKEKLFF. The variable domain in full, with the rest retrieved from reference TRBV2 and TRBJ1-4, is EPEVTQTPSHQVTQMGQEVILRCVPISNHLYFYWYRQILGQKVEFLVSFYNNEISEKSEIFDDQFSVERPDGSNFTLKIRSTKLEDSAMYFCASSNLPGQKEKLFFGSGTQLSVL.

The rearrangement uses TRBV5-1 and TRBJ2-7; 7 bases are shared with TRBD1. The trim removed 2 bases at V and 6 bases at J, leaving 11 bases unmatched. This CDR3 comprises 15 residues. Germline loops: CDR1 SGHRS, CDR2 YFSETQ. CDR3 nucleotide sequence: TGCGCCAGCAGCTTCCAGGGGGAAGTCATGGGCGAGCAGTACTTC. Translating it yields CASSFQGEVMGEQYF.

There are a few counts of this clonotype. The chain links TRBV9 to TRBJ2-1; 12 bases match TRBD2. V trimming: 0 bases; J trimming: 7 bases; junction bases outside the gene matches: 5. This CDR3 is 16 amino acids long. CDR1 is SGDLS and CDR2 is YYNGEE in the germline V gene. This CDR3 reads CASSVGPSGGVNEQFF. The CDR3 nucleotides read TGTGCCAGCAGCGTAGGGCCTAGCGGGGGGGTGAATGAGCAGTTCTTC.

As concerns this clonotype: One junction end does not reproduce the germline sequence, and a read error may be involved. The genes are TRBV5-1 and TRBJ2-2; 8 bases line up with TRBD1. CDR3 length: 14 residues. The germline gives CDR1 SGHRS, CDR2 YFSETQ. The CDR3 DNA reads TGCGCCAGCAGCTGGACAGGGTTGGCCGGGGAACTGTTTTTT. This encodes CASSWTGLAGELFF. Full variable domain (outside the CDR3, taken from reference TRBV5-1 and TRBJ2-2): KAGVTQTPRYLIKTRGQQVTLSCSPISGHRSVSWYQQTPGQGLQFLFEYFSETQRNKGNFPGRFSGRQFSNSRSEMNVSTLELGDSALYLCASSWTGLAGELFFGEGSRLTVL.

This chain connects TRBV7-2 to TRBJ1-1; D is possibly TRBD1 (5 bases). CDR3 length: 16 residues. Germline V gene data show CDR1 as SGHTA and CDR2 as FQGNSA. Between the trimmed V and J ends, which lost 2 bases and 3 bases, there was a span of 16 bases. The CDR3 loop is CASSLWAGNRDTEAFF. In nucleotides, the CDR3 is TGTGCCAGCAGCTTATGGGCAGGGAATCGCGACACTGAAGCTTTCTTT. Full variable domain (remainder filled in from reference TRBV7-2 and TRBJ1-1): GAGVSQSPSNKVTEKGKDVELRCDPISGHTALYWYRQSLGQGLEFLIYFQGNSAPDKSGLPSDRFSAERTGGSVSTLTIQRTQQEDSAVYLCASSLWAGNRDTEAFFGQGTRLTVV.

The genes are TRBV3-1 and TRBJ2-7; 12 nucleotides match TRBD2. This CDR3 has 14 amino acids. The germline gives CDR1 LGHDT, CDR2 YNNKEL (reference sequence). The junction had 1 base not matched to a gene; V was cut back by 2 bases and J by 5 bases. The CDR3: CASSQLAGGHEQYF. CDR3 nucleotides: TGTGCCAGCAGCCAACTAGCGGGAGGGCACGAGCAGTACTTC.

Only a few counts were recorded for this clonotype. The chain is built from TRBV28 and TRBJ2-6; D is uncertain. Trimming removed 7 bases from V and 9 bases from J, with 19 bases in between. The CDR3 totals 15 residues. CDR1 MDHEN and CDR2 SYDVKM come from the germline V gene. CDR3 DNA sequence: TGTGCCAGCACCCCAGGAACAGAGTCGGGCAACGTCCTGACTTTC. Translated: CASTPGTESGNVLTF. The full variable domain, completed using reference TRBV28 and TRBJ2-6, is DVKVTQSSRYLVKRTGEKVFLECVQDMDHENMFWYRQDPGLGLRLIYFSYDVKMKEKGDIPEGYSVSREKKERFSLILESASTNQTSMYLCASTPGTESGNVLTFGAGSRLTVL.

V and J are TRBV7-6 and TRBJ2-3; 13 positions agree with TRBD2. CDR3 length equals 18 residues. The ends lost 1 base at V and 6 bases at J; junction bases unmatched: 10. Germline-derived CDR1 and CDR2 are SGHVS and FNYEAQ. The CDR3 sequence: CASSLEPGLAGREDTQYF. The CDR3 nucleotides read TGTGCCAGCAGCTTAGAACCGGGACTAGCGGGAAGAGAGGATACGCAGTATTTT. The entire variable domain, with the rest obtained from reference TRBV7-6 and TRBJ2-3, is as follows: GAGVSQSPRYKVTKRGQDVALRCDPISGHVSLYWYRQALGQGPEFLTYFNYEAQQDKSGLPNDRFSAERPEGSISTLTIQRTEQRDSAMYRCASSLEPGLAGREDTQYFGPGTRLTVL.

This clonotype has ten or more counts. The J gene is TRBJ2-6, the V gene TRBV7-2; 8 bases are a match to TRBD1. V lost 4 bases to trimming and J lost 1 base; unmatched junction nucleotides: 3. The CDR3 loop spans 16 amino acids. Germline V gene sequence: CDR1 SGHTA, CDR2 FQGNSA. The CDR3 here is CASSYQGASGANVLTF. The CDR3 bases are TGTGCCAGCAGCTACCAGGGGGCGTCTGGGGCCAACGTCCTGACTTTC. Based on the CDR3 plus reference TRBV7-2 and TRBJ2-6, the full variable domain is GAGVSQSPSNKVTEKGKDVELRCDPISGHTALYWYRQSLGQGLEFLIYFQGNSAPDKSGLPSDRFSAERTGGSVSTLTIQRTQQEDSAVYLCASSYQGASGANVLTFGAGSRLTVL.

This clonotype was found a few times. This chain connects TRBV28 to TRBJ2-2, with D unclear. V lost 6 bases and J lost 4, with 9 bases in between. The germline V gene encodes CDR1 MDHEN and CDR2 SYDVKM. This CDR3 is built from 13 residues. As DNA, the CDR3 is TGTGCCAGCAGCATAGGTTTCACCGGGGAGCTGTTTTTT. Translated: CASSIGFTGELFF.

Here the CDR3 reads CASSPWGGLNNEQFF. CDR3 sequence (DNA): TGTGCCAGCAGCCCTTGGGGGGGCCTAAACAATGAGCAGTTCTTC. V usage is TRBV7-3 and J usage is TRBJ2-1, with D perhaps TRBD2 (7 bases). The CDR3 totals 15 residues. Germline loops: CDR1 SGHTA, CDR2 FQGTGA. Trimming took off 5 bases at V and 5 bases at J, with 16 bases between the two ends.

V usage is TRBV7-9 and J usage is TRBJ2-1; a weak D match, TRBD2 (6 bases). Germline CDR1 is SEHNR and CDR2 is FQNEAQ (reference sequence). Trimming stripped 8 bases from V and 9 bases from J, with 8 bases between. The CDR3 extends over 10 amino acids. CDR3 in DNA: TGTGCCAGCGCCGGGGGTGAGCAGTTCTTC. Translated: CASAGGEQFF.

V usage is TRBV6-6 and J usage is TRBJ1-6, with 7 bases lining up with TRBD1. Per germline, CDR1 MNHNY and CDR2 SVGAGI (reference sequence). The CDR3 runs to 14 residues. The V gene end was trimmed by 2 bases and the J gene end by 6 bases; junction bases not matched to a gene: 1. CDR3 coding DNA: TGTGCCAGCAGTTACCGGGACAGTAATTCACCCCTCCACTTT. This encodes CASSYRDSNSPLHF.

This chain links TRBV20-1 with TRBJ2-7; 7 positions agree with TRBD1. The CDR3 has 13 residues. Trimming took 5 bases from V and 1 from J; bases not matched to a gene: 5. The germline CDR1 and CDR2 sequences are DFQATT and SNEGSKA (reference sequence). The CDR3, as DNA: TGCAGTGCTCCGGGACAGAGGTCCTACGAGCAGTACTTC. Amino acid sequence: CSAPGQRSYEQYF.

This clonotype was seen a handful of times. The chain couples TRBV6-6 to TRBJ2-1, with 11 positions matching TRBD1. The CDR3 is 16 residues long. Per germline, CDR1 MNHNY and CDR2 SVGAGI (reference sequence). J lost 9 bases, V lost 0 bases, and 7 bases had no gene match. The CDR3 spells CASSYSDRGRSGEQFF. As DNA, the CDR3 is TGTGCCAGCAGTTACTCGGACAGGGGGCGTTCCGGTGAGCAGTTCTTC.

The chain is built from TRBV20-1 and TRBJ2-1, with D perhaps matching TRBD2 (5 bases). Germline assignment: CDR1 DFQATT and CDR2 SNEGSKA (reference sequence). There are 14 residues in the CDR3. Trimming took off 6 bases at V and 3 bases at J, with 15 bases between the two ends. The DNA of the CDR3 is TGCAGTGCCCACCGCAGGAGCGGCTACAATGAGCAGTTCTTC. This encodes CSAHRRSGYNEQFF.